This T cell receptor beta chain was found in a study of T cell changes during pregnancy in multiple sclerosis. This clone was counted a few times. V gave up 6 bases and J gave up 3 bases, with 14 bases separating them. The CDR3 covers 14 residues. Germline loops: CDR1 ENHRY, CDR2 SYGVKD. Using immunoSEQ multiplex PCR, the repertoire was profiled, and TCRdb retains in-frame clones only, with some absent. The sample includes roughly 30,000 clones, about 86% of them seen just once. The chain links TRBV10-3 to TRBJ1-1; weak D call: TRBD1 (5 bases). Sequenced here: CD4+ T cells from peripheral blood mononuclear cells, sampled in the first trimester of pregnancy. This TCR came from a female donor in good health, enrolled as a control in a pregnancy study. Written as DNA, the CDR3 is TGTGCCATCAGCGGGACTGCCCGGGACACTGAAGCTTTCTTT. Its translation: CAISGTARDTEAFF.